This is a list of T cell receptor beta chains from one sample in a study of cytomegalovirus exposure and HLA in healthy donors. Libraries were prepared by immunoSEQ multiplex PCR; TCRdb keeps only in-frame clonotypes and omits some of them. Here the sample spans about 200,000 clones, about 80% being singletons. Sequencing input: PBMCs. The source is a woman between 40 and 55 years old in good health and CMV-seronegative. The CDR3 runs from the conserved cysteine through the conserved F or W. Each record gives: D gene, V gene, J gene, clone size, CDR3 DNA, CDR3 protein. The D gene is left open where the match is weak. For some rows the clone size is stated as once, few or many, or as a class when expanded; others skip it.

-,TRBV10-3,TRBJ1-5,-,TGTGCCATCAGTGAGGGGGCAGAATCTTATCAGCCCCAGCATTTT,CAISEGAESYQPQHF
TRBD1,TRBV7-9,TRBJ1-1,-,TGTGCCAGCAGCCCCCAGGGGGATCCTTTAGCTTTCTTT,CASSPQGDPLAFF
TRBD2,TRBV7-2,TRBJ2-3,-,TGTGCCAGCAGCTTAATAGCGGGAGGCGGCACAGATACGCAGTATTTT,CASSLIAGGGTDTQYF
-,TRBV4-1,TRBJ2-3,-,TGCGCCAGCAGCCCTTCCCCAGCGGGTTACACAGATACGCAGTATTTT,CASSPSPAGYTDTQYF
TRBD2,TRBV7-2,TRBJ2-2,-,TGTGCCAGCAGCTTAGGGACTAGCGGGAGGCCCAACACCGGGGAGCTGTTTTTT,CASSLGTSGRPNTGELFF
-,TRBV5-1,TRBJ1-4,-,TGCGCCAGCAGCTCAGGGGTTGGTGAAAAACTGTTTTTT,CASSSGVGEKLFF
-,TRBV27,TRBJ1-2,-,TGTGCCAGCAGCCCAGGACAGACTTCCTATGGCTACACCTTC,CASSPGQTSYGYTF
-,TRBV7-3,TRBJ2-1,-,TGTGCCAGCAGCTCGGGGGCCTACAATGAGCAGTTCTTC,CASSSGAYNEQFF
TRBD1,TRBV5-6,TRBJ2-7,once,TGTGCCAGCAGCTCGGACTGGACAGGGGGCTCCTACGAGCAGTACTTC,CASSSDWTGGSYEQYF
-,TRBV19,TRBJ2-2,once,TGTGCCAGTAGTATAAACTCTCCGGGGGAGCTGTTTTTT,CASSINSPGELFF
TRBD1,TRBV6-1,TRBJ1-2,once,TGTGCCAGCAGTGCCTCCACAGGGGGAGACTATGGCTACACCTTC,CASSASTGGDYGYTF
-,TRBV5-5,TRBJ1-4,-,TGTGCCAGCAGCTTATACCAGGGGAGAAGTGAAAAACTGTTTTTT,CASSLYQGRSEKLFF
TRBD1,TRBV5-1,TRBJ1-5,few,TGCGCCAGCAGCCTGGACGGCAGGGGGCAGGGGAATCAGCCCCAGCATTTT,CASSLDGRGQGNQPQHF
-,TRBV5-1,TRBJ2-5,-,TGCGCCAGCCGCCTAGGGGATCAAGAGACCCAGTACTTC,CASRLGDQETQYF
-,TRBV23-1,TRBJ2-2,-,TGCGCCAGCAGTCAATCGACAGACACCGGGGAGCTGTTTTTT,CASSQSTDTGELFF
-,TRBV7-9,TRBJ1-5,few,TGTGCCAGCAGTTACTACAATCAGCCCCAGCATTTT,CASSYYNQPQHF
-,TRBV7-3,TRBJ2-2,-,TGTGCCAGCAGCCTAGGGGCCCGTAACACCGGGGAGCTGTTTTTT,CASSLGARNTGELFF
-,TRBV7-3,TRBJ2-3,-,TGTGCCAGCAGCTTAACGAGGGAAGATACGCAGTATTTT,CASSLTREDTQYF
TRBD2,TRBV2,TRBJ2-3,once,TGTGCCAGCCAACTAGCGGGTCGCACAGATACGCAGTATTTT,CASQLAGRTDTQYF
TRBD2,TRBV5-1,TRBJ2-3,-,TGCGCCAGCAGCTCGGGACTAGCGAGCATAGATACGCAGTATTTT,CASSSGLASIDTQYF
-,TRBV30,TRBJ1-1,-,TGTGCCTGGAGTGTACTGGCTGAAGCTTTCTTT,CAWSVLAEAFF
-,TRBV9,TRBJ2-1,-,TGTGCCAGCAGCGTTTCACGTGAAGATAATTTCGGTGAGCAGTTCTTC,CASSVSREDNFGEQFF
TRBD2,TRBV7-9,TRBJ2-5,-,TGTGCCAGCAGCTTAGCGCCGGTAGCGGGCGCCCAAGAGACCCAGTACTTC,CASSLAPVAGAQETQYF
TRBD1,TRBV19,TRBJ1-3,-,TGTGCCAGTAGTATAGGAAGTCCGACAGGGTCTGGAAACACCATATATTTT,CASSIGSPTGSGNTIYF
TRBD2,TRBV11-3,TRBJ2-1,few,TGTGCCAGCAGCGTGAGACTAGCGGGAGCCACCTTGGATGAGCAGTTCTTC,CASSVRLAGATLDEQFF
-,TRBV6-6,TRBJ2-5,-,TGTGCCAGCACCGGAGGTGCATCCGGGACCCAGTACTTC,CASTGGASGTQYF
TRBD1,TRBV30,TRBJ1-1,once,TGTGCCTGGAGGTTGACAGGGTCGCGGACTGAAGCTTTCTTT,CAWRLTGSRTEAFF
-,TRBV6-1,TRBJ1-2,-,TGTGCCAGCAGTCTAAATGGGGCGTTCTATGGCTACACCTTC,CASSLNGAFYGYTF
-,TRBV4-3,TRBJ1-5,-,TGCGCCAGCAGCCAAGTTCAGTTTGGGGGGGGCCCCTCGCAGCCCCAGCATTTT,CASSQVQFGGGPSQPQHF
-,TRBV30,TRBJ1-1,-,TGTGCCTGGGGGCCGGGACTACCAGGCACTGAAGCTTTCTTT,CAWGPGLPGTEAFF
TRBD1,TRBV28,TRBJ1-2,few,TGTGCCAGCAGGATAGGACAGGCGGGCTCAACCTACACCTTC,CASRIGQAGSTYTF
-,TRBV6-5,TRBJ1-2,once,TGTGCCAGCACCGACTTATATGGCTACACCTTC,CASTDLYGYTF
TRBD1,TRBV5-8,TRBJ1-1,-,TGTGCCAGCAGCTTGGACAGGGGGACTGAAGCTTTCTTT,CASSLDRGTEAFF
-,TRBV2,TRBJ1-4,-,TGTGCCAGCAGTTCAGGCGCAACTAATGAAAAACTGTTTTTT,CASSSGATNEKLFF
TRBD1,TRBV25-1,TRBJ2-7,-,TGTGCCAGCAGTGGTCCGGGACAGGGGGTCGCCGTCTCCTACGAGCAGTACTTC,CASSGPGQGVAVSYEQYF
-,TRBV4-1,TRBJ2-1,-,TGCGCCAGCAGCCAAGCACCGGCGGGGTGGGGCAATGAGCAGTTCTTC,CASSQAPAGWGNEQFF
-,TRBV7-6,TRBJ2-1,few,TGTGCCAGCACCTCACTAGCTGCAACTCTTAATGAGCAGTTCTTC,CASTSLAATLNEQFF
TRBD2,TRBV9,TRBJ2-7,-,TGTGCCAGCAGCGTAGGGTTAGCGGGAGGAGGCGAGCAGTACTTC,CASSVGLAGGGEQYF
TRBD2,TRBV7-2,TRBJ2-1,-,TGTGCCAGCAGCTTATACGGCGGGAGAGCCGTCTCCTTCTACAATGAGCAGTTCTTC,CASSLYGGRAVSFYNEQFF
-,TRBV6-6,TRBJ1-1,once,TGTGCCAGCTGGGACTCCACGAACACTGAAGCTTTCTTT,CASWDSTNTEAFF